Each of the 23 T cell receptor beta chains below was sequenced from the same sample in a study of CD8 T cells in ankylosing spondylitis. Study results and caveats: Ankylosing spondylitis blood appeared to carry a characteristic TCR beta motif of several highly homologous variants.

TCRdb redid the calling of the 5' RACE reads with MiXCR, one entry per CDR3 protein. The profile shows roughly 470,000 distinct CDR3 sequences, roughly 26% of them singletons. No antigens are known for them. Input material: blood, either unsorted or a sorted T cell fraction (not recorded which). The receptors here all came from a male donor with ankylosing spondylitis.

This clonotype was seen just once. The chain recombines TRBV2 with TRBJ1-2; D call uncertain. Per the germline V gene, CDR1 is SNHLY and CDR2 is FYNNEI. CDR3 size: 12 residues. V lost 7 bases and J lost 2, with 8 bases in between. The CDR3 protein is CASMDGNYGYTF. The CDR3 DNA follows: TGTGCCAGCATGGACGGAAACTATGGCTACACCTTC.

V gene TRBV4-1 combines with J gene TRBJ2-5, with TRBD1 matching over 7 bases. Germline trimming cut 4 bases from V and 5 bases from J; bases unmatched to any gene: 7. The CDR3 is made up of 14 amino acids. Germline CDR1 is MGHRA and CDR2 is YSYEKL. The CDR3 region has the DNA TGCGCCAGCAGCCGGTGGACAGGTCGGGAGACCCAGTACTTC. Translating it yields CASSRWTGRETQYF.

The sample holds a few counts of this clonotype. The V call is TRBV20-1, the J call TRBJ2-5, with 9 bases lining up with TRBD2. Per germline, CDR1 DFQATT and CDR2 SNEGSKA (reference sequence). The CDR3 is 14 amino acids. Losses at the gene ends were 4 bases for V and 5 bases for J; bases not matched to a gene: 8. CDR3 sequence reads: CSATRSGRRETQYF. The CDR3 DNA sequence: TGCAGTGCTACCCGAAGCGGGAGGAGGGAGACCCAGTACTTC.

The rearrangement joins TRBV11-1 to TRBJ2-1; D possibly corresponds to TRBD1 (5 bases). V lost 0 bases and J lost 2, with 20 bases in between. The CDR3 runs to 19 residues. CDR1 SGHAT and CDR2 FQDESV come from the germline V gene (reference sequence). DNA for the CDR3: TGTGCCAGCAGCTTAGCACTCGGCCGCGGTACAGGTGCCTACAATGAGCAGTTCTTC. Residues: CASSLALGRGTGAYNEQFF.

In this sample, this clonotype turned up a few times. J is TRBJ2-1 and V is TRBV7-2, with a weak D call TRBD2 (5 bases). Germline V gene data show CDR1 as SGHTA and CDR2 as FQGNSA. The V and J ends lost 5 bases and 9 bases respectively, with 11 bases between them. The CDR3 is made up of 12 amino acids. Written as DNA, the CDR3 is TGTGCCAGCAGCACGGACTTCCGTGAGCAGTTCTTC. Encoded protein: CASSTDFREQFF. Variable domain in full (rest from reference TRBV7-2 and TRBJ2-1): GAGVSQSPSNKVTEKGKDVELRCDPISGHTALYWYRQSLGQGLEFLIYFQGNSAPDKSGLPSDRFSAERTGGSVSTLTIQRTQQEDSAVYLCASSTDFREQFFGPGTRLTVL.

The CDR3 sequence is CASSYSGQGRGDTEAFF. The CDR3 bases are TGTGCCAGCAGTTACTCAGGACAGGGAAGAGGGGACACTGAAGCTTTCTTT. The J gene is TRBJ1-1, the V gene TRBV6-5, with 8 bases fitting TRBD1. CDR1 MNHEY and CDR2 SVGAGI come from the germline V gene. CDR3 length equals 17 residues. Unmatched junction bases numbered 9, after V lost 0 bases and J lost 3 bases.

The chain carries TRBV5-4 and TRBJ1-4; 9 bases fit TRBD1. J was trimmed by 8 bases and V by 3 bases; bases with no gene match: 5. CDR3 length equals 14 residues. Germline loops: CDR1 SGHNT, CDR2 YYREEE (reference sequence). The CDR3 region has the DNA TGTGCCAGCAGCTCCACAGGGGGCGAAGAAAAACTGTTTTTT. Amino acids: CASSSTGGEEKLFF.

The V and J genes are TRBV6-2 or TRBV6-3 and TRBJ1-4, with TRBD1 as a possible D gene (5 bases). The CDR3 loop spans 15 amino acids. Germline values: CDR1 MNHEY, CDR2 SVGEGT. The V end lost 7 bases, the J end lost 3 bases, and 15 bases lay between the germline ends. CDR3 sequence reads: CASTDPGTPNEKLFF. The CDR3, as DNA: TGTGCCAGCACCGACCCAGGGACTCCTAATGAAAAACTGTTTTTT.

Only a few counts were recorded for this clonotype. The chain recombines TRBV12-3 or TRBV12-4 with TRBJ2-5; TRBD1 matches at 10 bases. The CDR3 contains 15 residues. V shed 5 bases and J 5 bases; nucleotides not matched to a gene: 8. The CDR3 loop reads CASSQPGQGWETQYF. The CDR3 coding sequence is TGTGCCAGCAGTCAACCGGGACAGGGGTGGGAGACCCAGTACTTC.

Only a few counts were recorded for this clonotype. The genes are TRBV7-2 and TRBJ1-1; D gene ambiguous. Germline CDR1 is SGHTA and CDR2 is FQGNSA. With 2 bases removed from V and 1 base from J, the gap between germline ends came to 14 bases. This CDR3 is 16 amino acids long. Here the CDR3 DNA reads TGTGCCAGCAGCTTAACCGCCCTCCGAGGGAACACTGAAGCTTTCTTT. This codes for CASSLTALRGNTEAFF.

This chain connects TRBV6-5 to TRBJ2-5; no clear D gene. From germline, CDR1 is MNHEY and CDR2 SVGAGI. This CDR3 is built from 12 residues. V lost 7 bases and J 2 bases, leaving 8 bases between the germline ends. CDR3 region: CASKSSQETQYF. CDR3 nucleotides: TGTGCCAGCAAAAGTTCACAAGAGACCCAGTACTTC.

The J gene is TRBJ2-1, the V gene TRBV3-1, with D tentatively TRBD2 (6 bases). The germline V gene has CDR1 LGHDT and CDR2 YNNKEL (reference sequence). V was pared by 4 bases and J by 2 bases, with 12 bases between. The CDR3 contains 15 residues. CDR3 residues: CASSPRSGAYNEQFF. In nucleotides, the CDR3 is TGTGCCAGCAGCCCTCGCTCGGGGGCCTACAATGAGCAGTTCTTC.

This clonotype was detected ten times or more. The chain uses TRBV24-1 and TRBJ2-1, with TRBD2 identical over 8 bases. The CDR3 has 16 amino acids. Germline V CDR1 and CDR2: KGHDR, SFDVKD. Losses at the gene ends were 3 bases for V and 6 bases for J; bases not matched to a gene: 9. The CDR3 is CATSDIRSAGVNEQFF. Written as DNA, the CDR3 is TGTGCCACCAGTGATATTCGATCAGCGGGAGTCAATGAGCAGTTCTTC.

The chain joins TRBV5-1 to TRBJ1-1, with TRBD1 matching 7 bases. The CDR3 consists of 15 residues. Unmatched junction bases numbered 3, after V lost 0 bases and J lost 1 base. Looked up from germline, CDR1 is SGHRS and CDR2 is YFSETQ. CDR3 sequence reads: CASSLDGQANTEAFF. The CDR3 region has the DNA TGCGCCAGCAGCTTGGACGGACAGGCGAACACTGAAGCTTTCTTT.

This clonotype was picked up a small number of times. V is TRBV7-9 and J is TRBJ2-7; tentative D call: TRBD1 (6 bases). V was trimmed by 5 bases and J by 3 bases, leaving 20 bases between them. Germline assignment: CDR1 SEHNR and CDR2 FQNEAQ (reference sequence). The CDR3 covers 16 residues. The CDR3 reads CASSRSSGTIFYEQYV. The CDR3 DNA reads TGTGCCAGCAGCCGTTCCTCCGGGACAATTTTCTACGAGCAGTACGTC.

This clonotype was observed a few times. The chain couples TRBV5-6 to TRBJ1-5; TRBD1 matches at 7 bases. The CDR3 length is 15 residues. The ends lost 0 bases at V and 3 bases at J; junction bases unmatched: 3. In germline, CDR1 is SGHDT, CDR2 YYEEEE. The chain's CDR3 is CASSLDRGYNQPQHF. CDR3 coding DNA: TGTGCCAGCAGCTTGGACAGGGGATACAATCAGCCCCAGCATTTT.

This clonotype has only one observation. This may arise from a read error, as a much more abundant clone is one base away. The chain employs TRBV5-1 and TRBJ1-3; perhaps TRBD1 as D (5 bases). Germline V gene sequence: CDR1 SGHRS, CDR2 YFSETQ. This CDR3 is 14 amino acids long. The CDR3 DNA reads TGCGCCAGCGGGGACCGGACCTCTGGAAACACCACATATTTT. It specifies CASGDRTSGNTTYF.

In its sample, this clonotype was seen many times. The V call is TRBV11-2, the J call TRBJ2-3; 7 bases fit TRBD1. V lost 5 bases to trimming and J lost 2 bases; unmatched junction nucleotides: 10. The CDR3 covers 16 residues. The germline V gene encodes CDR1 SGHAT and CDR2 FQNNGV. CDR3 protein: CASSQTRGQYTDTQYF. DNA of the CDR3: TGTGCCAGCAGCCAAACTCGGGGACAGTACACAGATACGCAGTATTTT. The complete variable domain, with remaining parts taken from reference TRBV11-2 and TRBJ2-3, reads EAGVAQSPRYKIIEKRQSVAFWCNPISGHATLYWYQQILGQGPKLLIQFQNNGVVDDSQLPKDRFSAERLKGVDSTLKIQPAKLEDSAVYLCASSQTRGQYTDTQYFGPGTRLTVL.

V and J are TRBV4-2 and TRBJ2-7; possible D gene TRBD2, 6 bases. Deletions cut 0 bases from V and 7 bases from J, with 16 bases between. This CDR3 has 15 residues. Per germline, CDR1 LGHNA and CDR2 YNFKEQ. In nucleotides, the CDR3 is TGTGCCAGCAGCCAAGATCTAGCGCCTTCTAAAGAGCAGTACTTC. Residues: CASSQDLAPSKEQYF.

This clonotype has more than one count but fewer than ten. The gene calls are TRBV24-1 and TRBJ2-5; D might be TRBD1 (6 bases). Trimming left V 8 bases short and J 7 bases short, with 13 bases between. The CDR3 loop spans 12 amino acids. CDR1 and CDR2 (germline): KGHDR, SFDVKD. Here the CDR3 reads CATNDRQGTQYF. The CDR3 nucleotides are TGTGCCACCAATGACAGGCAGGGGACCCAGTACTTC.

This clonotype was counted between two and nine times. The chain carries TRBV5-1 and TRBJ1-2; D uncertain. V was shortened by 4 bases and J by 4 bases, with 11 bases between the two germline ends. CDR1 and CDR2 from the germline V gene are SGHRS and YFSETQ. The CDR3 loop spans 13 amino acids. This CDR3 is CASSKVPSYGYTF. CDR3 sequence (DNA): TGCGCCAGCAGCAAGGTCCCGAGCTATGGCTACACCTTC.

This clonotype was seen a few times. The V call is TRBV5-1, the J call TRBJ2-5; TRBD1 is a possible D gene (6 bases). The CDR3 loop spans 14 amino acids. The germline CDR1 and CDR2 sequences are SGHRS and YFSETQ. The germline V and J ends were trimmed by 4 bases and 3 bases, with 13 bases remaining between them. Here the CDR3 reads CASSPNPGEETQYF. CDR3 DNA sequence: TGCGCCAGCAGCCCAAATCCAGGGGAAGAGACCCAGTACTTC.

The CDR3 spells CASSLARTSGSTDTQYF. CDR3 DNA: TGTGCCAGCAGCTTAGCTAGGACTAGCGGGAGCACAGATACGCAGTATTTT. The chain couples TRBV11-2 to TRBJ2-3, with 11 positions matching TRBD2. The J segment lost 0 bases and the V segment lost 1 base, leaving 3 bases of the junction unmatched. CDR3 length: 17 residues. The germline V gene encodes CDR1 SGHAT and CDR2 FQNNGV.